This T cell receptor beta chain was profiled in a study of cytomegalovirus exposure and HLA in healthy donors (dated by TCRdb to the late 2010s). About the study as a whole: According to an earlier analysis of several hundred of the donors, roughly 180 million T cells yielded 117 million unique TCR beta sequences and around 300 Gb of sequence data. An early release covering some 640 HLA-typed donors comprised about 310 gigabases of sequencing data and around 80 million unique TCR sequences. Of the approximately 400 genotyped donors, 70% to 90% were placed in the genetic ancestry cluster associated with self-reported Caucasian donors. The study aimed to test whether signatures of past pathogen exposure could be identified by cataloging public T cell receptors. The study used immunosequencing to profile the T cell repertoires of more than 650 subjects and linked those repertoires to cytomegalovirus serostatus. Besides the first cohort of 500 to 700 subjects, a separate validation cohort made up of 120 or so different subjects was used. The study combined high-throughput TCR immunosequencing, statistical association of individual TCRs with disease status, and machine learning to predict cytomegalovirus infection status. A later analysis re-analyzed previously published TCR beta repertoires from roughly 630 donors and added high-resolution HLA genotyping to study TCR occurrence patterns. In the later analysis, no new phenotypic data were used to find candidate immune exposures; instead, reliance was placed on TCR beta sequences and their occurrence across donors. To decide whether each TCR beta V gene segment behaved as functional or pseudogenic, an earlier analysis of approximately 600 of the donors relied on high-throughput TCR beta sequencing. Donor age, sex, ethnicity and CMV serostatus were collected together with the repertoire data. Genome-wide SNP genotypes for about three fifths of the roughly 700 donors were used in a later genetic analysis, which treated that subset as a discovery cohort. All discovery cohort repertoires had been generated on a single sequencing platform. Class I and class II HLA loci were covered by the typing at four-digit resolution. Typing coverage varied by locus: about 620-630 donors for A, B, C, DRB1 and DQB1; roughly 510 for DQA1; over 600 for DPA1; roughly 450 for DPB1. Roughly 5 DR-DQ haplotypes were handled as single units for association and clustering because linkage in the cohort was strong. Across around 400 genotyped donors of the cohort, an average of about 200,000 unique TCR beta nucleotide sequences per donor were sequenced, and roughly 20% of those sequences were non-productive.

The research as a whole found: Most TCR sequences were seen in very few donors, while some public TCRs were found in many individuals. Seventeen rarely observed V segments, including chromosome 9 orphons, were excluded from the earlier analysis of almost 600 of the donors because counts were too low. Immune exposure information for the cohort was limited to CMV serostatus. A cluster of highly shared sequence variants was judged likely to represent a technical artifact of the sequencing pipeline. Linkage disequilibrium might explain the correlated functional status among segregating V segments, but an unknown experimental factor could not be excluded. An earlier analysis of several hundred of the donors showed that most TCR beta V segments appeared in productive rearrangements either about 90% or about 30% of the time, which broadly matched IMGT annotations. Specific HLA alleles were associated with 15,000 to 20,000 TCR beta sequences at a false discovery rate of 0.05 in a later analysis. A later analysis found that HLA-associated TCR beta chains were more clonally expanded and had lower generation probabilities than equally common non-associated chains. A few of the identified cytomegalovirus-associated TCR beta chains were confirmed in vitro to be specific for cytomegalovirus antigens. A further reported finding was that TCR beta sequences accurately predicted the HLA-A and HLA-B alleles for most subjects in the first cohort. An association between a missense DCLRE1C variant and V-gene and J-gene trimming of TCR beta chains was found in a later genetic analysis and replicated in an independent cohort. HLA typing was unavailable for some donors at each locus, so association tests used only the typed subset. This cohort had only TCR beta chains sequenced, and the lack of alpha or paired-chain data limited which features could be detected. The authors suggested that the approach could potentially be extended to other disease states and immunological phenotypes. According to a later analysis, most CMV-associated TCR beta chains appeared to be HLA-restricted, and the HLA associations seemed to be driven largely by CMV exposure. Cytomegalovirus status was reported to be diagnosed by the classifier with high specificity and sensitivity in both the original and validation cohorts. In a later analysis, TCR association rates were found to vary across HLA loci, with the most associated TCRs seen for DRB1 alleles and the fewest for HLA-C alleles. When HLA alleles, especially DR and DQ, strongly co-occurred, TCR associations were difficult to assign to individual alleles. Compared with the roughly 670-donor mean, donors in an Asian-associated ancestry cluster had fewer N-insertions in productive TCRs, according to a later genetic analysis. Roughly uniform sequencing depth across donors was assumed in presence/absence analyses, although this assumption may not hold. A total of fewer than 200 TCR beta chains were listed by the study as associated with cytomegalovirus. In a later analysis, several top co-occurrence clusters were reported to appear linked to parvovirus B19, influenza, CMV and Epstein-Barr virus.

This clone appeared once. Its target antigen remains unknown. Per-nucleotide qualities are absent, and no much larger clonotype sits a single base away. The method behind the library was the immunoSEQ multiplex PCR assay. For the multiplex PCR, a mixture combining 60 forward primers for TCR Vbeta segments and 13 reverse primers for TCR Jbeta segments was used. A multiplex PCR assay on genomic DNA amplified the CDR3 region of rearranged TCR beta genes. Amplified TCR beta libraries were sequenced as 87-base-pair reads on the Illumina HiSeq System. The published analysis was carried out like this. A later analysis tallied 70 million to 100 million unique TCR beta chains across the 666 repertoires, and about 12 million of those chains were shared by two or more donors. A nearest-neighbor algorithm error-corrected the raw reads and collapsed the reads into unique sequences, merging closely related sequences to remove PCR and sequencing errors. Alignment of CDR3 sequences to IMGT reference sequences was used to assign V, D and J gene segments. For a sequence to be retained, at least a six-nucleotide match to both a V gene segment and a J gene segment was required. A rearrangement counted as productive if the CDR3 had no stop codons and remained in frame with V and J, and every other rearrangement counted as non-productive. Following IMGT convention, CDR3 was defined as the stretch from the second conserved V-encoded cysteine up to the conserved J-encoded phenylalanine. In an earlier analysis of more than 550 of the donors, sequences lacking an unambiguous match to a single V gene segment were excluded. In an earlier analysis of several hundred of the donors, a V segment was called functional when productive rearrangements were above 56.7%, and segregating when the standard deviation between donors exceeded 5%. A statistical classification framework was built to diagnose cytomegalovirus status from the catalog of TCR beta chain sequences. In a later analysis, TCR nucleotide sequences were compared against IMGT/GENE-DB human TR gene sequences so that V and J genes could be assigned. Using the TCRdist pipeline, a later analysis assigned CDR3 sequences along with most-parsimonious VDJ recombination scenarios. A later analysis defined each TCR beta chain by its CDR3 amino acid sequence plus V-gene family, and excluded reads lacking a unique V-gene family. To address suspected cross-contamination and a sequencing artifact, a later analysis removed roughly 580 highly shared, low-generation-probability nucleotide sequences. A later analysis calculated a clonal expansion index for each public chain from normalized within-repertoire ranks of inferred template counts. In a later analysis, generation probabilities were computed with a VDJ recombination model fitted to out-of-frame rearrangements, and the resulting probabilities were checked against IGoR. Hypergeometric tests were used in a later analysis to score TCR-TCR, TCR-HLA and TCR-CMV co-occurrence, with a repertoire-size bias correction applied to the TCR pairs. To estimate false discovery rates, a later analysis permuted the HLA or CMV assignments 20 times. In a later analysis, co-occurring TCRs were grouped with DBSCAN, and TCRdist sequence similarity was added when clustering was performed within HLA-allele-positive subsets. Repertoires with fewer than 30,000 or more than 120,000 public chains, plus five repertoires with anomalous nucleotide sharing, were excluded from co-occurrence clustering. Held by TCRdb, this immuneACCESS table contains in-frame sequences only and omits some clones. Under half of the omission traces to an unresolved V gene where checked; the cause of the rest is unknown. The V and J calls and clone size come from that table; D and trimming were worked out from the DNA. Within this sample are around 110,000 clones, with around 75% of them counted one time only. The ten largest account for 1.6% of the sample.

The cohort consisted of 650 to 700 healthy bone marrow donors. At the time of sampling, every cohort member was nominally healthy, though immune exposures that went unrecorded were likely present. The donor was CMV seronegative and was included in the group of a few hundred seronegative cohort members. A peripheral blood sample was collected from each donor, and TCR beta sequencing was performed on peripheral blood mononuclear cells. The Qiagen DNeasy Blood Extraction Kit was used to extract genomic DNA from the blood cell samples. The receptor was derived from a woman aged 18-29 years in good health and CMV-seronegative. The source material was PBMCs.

Here is the DNA: TGCAGTGGCGCGCGGCAAGAGACCCAGTACTTC. Its translation reads: CSGARQETQYF. Rearrangement joined TRBV20-1 to TRBJ2-5, with no reliable assignment of the D segment. Sequences DFQATT (CDR1) and SNEGSKA (CDR2) are obtained from the germline V gene (reference sequence). The CDR3 measures 11 amino acids from cysteine to phenylalanine. Only CDR3 DNA is held: 33 bases, read in frame from base 1. The V end loses 7 bases and the J end loses 2 bases, and a stretch of 8 bases separates them.